The 18 T cell receptor beta chains presented below share a single source sample, sequenced in a study of tumor T cells in aggressive B-cell lymphoma. Method: immunoSEQ multiplex PCR; TCRdb's copy keeps in-frame clones and lacks some. The data hold 3,000 to 3,500 clones, with 85% to 95% observed a single time. The sequenced material came from tumor tissue. These receptors all come from an adult with diffuse large B cell lymphoma.

The chain carries TRBV19 and TRBJ2-5; 8 bases match TRBD1. The CDR3 spans 14 residues. Germline V lookup: CDR1 LNHDA, CDR2 SQIVND (reference sequence). Unmatched junction bases numbered 5, after V lost 3 bases and J lost 5 bases. CDR3 sequence reads: CASSIRTGTETQYF. The DNA of the CDR3 is TGTGCCAGTAGTATCAGGACAGGGACGGAGACCCAGTACTTC.

The chain is built from TRBV18 and TRBJ1-1; D call uncertain. The CDR3 loop spans 15 amino acids. The germline CDR1 and CDR2 sequences are KGHSH and LQKENI. The ends were cut back, 1 base at V and 6 bases at J, with 15 bases in the middle. The chain's CDR3 is CASSPLRQRTAEAFF. CDR3 nucleotide sequence: TGTGCCAGCTCACCACTTAGGCAGCGGACGGCTGAAGCTTTCTTT.

The rearrangement joins TRBV5-6 to TRBJ2-3; TRBD2 is a possible D gene (5 bases). Trimming took off 3 bases at V and 3 bases at J, with 17 bases between the two ends. Germline V CDR1 and CDR2: SGHDT, YYEEEE. The CDR3 has 16 amino acids. The CDR3 reads CASSSLGLAQTDTQYF. The DNA for the CDR3 is TGTGCCAGCAGCTCCCTCGGACTCGCTCAGACAGATACGCAGTATTTT.

V is TRBV11-2 and J is TRBJ2-7; D not certain. Germline assignment: CDR1 SGHAT and CDR2 FQNNGV. The CDR3 has 14 amino acids. Trimming removed 0 bases at V and 6 bases at J, with 12 bases between. The CDR3 nucleotides are TGTGCCAGCAGCTTAGACCCTAGTCAAGGCGAGCAGTACTTC. It specifies CASSLDPSQGEQYF.

This chain's CDR3 is CASSLQSLTYEQYF. The CDR3 bases are TGTGCCAGCAGCTTACAGTCTCTTACCTACGAGCAGTACTTC. The chain combines TRBV13 with TRBJ2-7, with D unresolved. The CDR3 has 14 amino acids. The V gene lost 2 bases and the J gene lost 2 bases, with 10 bases spanning the gap. Germline CDR1 PRHDT, CDR2 FYEKMQ (reference sequence).

The rearrangement links TRBV7-9 to TRBJ1-3, with 7 bases that match TRBD1. Germline loops: CDR1 SEHNR, CDR2 FQNEAQ (reference sequence). After removal of 5 bases from V and 0 bases from J, the junction contained 10 bases not matched to a gene. The CDR3 is made up of 17 amino acids. CDR3 protein: CASSLQTGSLSGNTIYF. In DNA form, the CDR3 reads TGTGCCAGCAGCCTCCAGACAGGGTCCCTCTCTGGAAACACCATATATTTT. Variable domain in full (rest from reference TRBV7-9 and TRBJ1-3): DTGVSQNPRHKITKRGQNVTFRCDPISEHNRLYWYRQTLGQGPEFLTYFQNEAQLEKSRLLSDRFSAERPKGSFSTLEIQRTEQGDSAMYLCASSLQTGSLSGNTIYFGEGSWLTVV.

This sequence joins TRBV28 and TRBJ2-1; TRBD1 aligns across 7 bases. Germline V CDR1 and CDR2: MDHEN, SYDVKM. V was pared by 5 bases and J by 8 bases, with 3 bases of the junction left unmatched. This CDR3 has 12 residues. DNA for the CDR3: TGTGCCAGCAGTCTACAGGGGTATGAGCAGTTCTTC. This encodes CASSLQGYEQFF.

The gene calls are TRBV18 and TRBJ1-1, with D hard to call. Germline V gene sequence: CDR1 KGHSH, CDR2 LQKENI. The CDR3 runs 15 residues. Trimming took 6 bases from V and 1 from J, leaving 15 bases between them. Here the CDR3 reads CASSPSDRGNTEAFF. CDR3 sequence (DNA): TGTGCCAGCTCTCCGTCAGACCGGGGGAACACTGAAGCTTTCTTT.

The chain has TRBV12-5 and TRBJ2-3; 9 nucleotides match TRBD1. The CDR3 consists of 16 residues. Germline CDR1 LGHNT, CDR2 FRNRAP. J was trimmed by 3 bases and V by 5 bases; bases with no gene match: 9. The CDR3 loop is CASGLGTGPGTDTQYF. CDR3 DNA sequence: TGTGCTAGTGGTCTAGGGACAGGGCCTGGGACAGATACGCAGTATTTT. Supplemented by reference TRBV12-5 and TRBJ2-3, the full variable domain reads DARVTQTPRHKVTEMGQEVTMRCQPILGHNTVFWYRQTMMQGLELLAYFRNRAPLDDSGMPKDRFSAEMPDATLATLKIQPSEPRDSAVYFCASGLGTGPGTDTQYFGPGTRLTVL.

The chain links TRBV27 to TRBJ2-3, with D tentatively TRBD2 (5 bases). Trimming shortened V by 3 bases and J by 0 bases, and 10 bases separated the two germline ends. Germline V gene lookup returns CDR1 MNHEY and CDR2 SMNVEV (reference sequence). This CDR3 is built from 15 residues. CDR3 loop: CASSFEGGSTDTQYF. CDR3 DNA: TGTGCCAGCAGTTTTGAGGGCGGGAGCACAGATACGCAGTATTTT.

V gene TRBV19 combines with J gene TRBJ2-7; TRBD2 matches at 7 bases. V gave up 3 bases and J gave up 0 bases; unmatched junction bases: 2. The CDR3 covers 14 residues. Germline CDR1 and CDR2: LNHDA and SQIVND (reference sequence). The CDR3 DNA follows: TGTGCCAGTAGTATGAGCGGGATCTCCTACGAGCAGTACTTC. This translates into CASSMSGISYEQYF.

V is TRBV7-9 and J is TRBJ1-1; D may be TRBD1 (6 bases). The germline V gene encodes CDR1 SEHNR and CDR2 FQNEAQ (reference sequence). V was pared by 3 bases and J by 4 bases, with 9 bases between. The CDR3 extends over 13 amino acids. For the CDR3, the DNA is TGTGCCAGCAGCTTGGAAGGGGGCACTGAAGCTTTCTTT. It specifies CASSLEGGTEAFF.

V gene TRBV2 combines with J gene TRBJ2-1; D gene ambiguous. The V gene's germline CDR1 is SNHLY and CDR2 FYNNEI. The germline V and J ends were trimmed by 2 bases and 8 bases, with 13 bases remaining between them. There are 14 residues in the CDR3. The CDR3 sequence: CASSETGAADEQFF. In nucleotides, the CDR3 is TGTGCCAGCAGTGAAACGGGTGCGGCCGATGAGCAGTTCTTC.

The J gene is TRBJ2-7, the V gene TRBV5-1, with D tentatively TRBD1 (7 bases). The CDR3 runs to 15 residues. In germline, CDR1 is SGHRS, CDR2 YFSETQ. V was clipped by 3 bases and J by 4 bases, with 17 bases between them. As DNA, the CDR3 is TGCGCCAGCAGCTCCCGGAGGCGGGGACAGTACGAGCAGTACTTC. Its protein is CASSSRRRGQYEQYF.

As concerns this clone: Relative to the germline gene, one junction end is altered; a read error may explain this. The rearrangement uses TRBV11-2 and TRBJ2-5; weak D call: TRBD2 (5 bases). Per the germline V gene, CDR1 is SGHAT and CDR2 is FQNNGV. This CDR3 spans 14 amino acids. CDR3 protein: CASSSSGADRPQYF. CDR3 nucleotide sequence: TGTGCTAGCAGCTCAAGCGGTGCCGATAGGCCCCAGTACTTC.

The CDR3 reads CASSSGSAEKLFF. In DNA, the CDR3 is TGTGCCAGTAGCTCGGGTTCTGCTGAAAAACTGTTTTTT. The chain couples TRBV19 to TRBJ1-4; D ambiguous. Germline V gives CDR1 LNHDA, CDR2 SQIVND (reference sequence). The CDR3 loop spans 13 amino acids. V lost 6 bases and J lost 7, with 12 bases in between.

This clone came up once. V and J are TRBV6-6 and TRBJ2-1; TRBD1 matches at 7 bases. CDR3 length: 16 residues. The ends lost 5 bases at V and 5 bases at J; junction bases unmatched: 12. Germline CDR1 is MNHNY and CDR2 is SVGAGI (reference sequence). CDR3 bases: TGTGCCAGCAGTACCCGACAGGGTCCCCAGGACAATGAGCAGTTCTTC. Its translation: CASSTRQGPQDNEQFF.

V usage is TRBV7-8 and J usage is TRBJ1-2; D possibly corresponds to TRBD1 (5 bases). Trimming removed 1 base at V and 4 bases at J, with 13 bases between. In germline, CDR1 is SGHVS, CDR2 FQNEAQ. The CDR3 loop spans 15 amino acids. CDR3 region: CASSLDPDSAYGYTF. The CDR3, as DNA: TGTGCCAGCAGCTTAGATCCCGACAGCGCCTATGGCTACACCTTC.